Below, 5 T cell receptor beta chains from the same sample are listed, as sequenced in a study of vaccination and CD4 T cells after COVID-19. The treatment denotes: approximately nine-day PBMC culture with coronavirus spike peptide pools or control peptides (ViraFEST assay). Sequencing of the DNA from cultured CD4+ T cells was carried out with the Oncomine TCR Beta short-read assay. TCRdb used MiXCR to reprocess the PCR reads, holding one entry per CDR3 protein. The table has 14,000 to 15,000 distinct CDR3 sequences, about 55% seen once; the top ten hold about 4.2%. For these receptors, no antigen is known. The source was CD4+ T cells from blood, cultured in vitro, collected before SARS-CoV-2 vaccination. The receptors were gathered from a human donor who had recovered from COVID-19.

V usage is TRBV6-2 or TRBV6-3 and J usage is TRBJ2-1, with 7 bases aligning to TRBD2. V trimming: 6 bases; J trimming: 0 bases; junction bases outside the gene matches: 8. The CDR3 consists of 16 residues. CDR1 and CDR2 (germline): MNHEY, SVGEGT. CDR3: CASRPPGGSSYNEQFF. In DNA, the CDR3 is TGTGCCAGCAGACCACCGGGGGGAAGCTCCTACAATGAGCAGTTCTTC.

This clonotype showed up just a few times. The V call is TRBV6-2 or TRBV6-3, the J call TRBJ2-7; D possibly corresponds to TRBD2 (7 bases). Germline V gives CDR1 MNHEY, CDR2 SVGEGT. Trimming took 7 bases from V and 1 from J, leaving 23 bases between them. The CDR3 runs to 17 residues. The CDR3 sequence is CASTPWVGGPSSYEQYF. DNA of the CDR3: TGTGCCAGCACCCCATGGGTGGGGGGGCCCTCGTCCTACGAGCAGTACTTC.

The V call is TRBV20-1, the J call TRBJ2-3, with a tentative D call TRBD2 (5 bases). Between the trimmed V and J ends, which lost 5 bases and 6 bases, there was a span of 12 bases. The germline CDR1 and CDR2 sequences are DFQATT and SNEGSKA (reference sequence). The length of the CDR3 is 12 residues. This chain's CDR3 is CSAARGSDTQYF. The CDR3 region has the DNA TGCAGTGCTGCTCGGGGATCCGATACGCAGTATTTT.

V usage is TRBV20-1 and J usage is TRBJ2-1; D might be TRBD2 (6 bases). The CDR3 has 11 residues. V was cut by 4 bases and J by 7 bases, with 8 bases left in between. Germline lookup yields CDR1 DFQATT and CDR2 SNEGSKA (reference sequence). CDR3 DNA sequence: TGCAGTGCTAATGGGGGGAATGAGCAGTTCTTC. Translation gives CSANGGNEQFF.

The chain is built from TRBV11-3 and TRBJ1-6; a weak D match, TRBD1 (5 bases). Germline V gene lookup returns CDR1 SGHNT and CDR2 YENEEA. This CDR3 spans 15 amino acids. V was pared by 4 bases and J by 4 bases, with 11 bases between. The CDR3 reads CASSSGPTYNSPLHF. Written as DNA, the CDR3 is TGTGCCAGCAGCTCGGGACCGACTTATAATTCACCCCTCCACTTT.